What follows describes a single T cell receptor (beta chain). Its target is not known. The data originate from a study of brain T cells in children with intractable seizures. Assay used: immunoSEQ multiplex PCR; TCRdb lists only in-frame clones, some missing. In the table there are just under 65,000 clones, roughly 95% of which are singletons. Study-wide results and limits: Pre-surgery blood may have been undersampled, hiding some clones.

The CDR3 covers 14 residues. The germline gives CDR1 SGHDT, CDR2 YYEEEE. The ends were cut back, 1 base at V and 3 bases at J, with 7 bases in the middle. Pre-surgery treatment included at least one anti-epileptic drug. The TCR comes from a boy in the first two years of life with focal cortical dysplasia and intractable seizures. The input for sequencing was peripheral blood, taken at surgery. J is TRBJ2-2 and V is TRBV5-6; maybe TRBD1 (5 bases). As DNA, the CDR3 is TGTGCCAGCAGCTTGTTAGGGGACACCGGGGAGCTGTTTTTT. Its protein is CASSLLGDTGELFF.